This T cell receptor (beta chain) was documented in a study of cytomegalovirus exposure and HLA in healthy donors. Study-level results: Roughly even sequencing depth across donors was the assumption behind the presence/absence analyses. In a later analysis, across HLA loci, associated TCR counts were highest for DRB1, lowest for HLA-C. As a later analysis showed, a missense DCLRE1C variant was linked to trimming of TCR beta V- and J-genes.

The PCR used 60 Vbeta and 13 Jbeta primers. Libraries were prepared by immunoSEQ multiplex PCR; TCRdb keeps only in-frame clonotypes and omits some of them. Among 160,000 or so clones listed, roughly 89% were seen once. The CDR3 contains 15 residues. CDR1 MGHDK and CDR2 SYGVNS come from the germline V gene. Trimming took 0 bases from V and 6 from J, leaving 14 bases between them. A remark on this clone: What it binds is not known. Additional DNA sequences in this sample encode the identical CDR3.

This receptor was obtained from a woman under 40 in good health and CMV-seronegative. The chain carries TRBV25-1 and TRBJ1-2, with D possibly TRBD1 on 6 matching bases. The sequenced sample was PBMCs. The CDR3 loop is CASSEYGTPNDGYTF. The CDR3 region has the DNA TGTGCCAGCAGTGAATATGGGACACCGAATGATGGCTACACCTTC.